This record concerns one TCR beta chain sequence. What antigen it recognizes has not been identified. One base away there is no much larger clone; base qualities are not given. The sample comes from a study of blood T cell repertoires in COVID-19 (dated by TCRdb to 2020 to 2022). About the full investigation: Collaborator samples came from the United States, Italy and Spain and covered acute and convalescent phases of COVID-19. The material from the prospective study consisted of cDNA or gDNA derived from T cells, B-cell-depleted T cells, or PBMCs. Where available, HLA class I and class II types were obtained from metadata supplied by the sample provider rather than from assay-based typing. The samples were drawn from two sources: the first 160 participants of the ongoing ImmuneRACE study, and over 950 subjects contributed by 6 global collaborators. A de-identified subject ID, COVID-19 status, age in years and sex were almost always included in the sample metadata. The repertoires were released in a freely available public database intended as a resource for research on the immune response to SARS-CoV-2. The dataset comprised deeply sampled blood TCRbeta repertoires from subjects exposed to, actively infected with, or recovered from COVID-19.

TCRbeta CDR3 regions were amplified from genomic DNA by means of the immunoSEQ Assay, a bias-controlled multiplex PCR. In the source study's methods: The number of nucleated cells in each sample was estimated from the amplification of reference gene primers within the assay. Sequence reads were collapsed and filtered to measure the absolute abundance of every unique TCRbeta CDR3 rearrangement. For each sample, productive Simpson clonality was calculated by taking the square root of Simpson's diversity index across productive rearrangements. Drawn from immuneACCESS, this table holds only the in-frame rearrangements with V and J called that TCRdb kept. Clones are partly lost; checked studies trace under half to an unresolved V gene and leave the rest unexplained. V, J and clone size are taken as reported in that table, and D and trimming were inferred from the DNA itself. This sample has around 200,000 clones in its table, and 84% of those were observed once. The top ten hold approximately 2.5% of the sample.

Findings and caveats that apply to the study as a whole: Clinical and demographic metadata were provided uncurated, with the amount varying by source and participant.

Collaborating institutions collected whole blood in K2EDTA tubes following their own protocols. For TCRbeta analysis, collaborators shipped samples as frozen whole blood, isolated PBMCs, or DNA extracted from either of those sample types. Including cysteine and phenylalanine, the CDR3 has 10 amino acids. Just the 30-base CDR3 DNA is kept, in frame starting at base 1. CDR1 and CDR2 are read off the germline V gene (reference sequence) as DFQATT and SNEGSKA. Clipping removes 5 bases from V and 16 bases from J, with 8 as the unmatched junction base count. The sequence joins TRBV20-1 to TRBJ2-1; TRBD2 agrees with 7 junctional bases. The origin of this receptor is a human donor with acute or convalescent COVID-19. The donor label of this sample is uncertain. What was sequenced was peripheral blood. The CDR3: CSAQSGKVFF. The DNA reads TGCAGTGCTCAAAGCGGGAAGGTTTTCTTC.